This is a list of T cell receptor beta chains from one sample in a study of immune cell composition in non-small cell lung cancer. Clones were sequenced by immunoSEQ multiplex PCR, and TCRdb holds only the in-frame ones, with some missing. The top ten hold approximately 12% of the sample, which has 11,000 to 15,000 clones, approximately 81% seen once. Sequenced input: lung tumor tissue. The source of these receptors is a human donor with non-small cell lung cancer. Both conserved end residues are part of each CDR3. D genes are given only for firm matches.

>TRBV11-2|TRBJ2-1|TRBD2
CASSLSGSPNNEQFF
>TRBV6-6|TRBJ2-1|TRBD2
CASSPVGTSGSNEQFF
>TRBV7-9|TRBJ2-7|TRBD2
CASSLGLAGRATYEQYF
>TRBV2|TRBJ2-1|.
CASSGIRGYNEQFF
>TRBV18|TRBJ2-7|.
CASSPKAGWSYEQYF
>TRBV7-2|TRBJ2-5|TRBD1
CASSSRGPQETQYF
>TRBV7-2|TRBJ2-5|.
CASRAGAMIQETQYF
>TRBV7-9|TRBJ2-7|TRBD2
CASSLGTSGNYEQYF
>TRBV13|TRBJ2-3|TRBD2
CASSDGGLAGVDTQYF
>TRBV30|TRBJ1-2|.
CAWNQGYGYTF
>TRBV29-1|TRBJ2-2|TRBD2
CSVYGALAGAGELFF
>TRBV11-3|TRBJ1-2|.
CASTGSGASRGYGYTF
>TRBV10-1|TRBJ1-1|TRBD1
CASSDFRTGEAFF
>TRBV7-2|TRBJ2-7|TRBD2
CASSPTSGRGEQYF
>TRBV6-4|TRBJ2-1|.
CASSDSEGGEQFF
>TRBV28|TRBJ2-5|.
CASSRQASGTQYF